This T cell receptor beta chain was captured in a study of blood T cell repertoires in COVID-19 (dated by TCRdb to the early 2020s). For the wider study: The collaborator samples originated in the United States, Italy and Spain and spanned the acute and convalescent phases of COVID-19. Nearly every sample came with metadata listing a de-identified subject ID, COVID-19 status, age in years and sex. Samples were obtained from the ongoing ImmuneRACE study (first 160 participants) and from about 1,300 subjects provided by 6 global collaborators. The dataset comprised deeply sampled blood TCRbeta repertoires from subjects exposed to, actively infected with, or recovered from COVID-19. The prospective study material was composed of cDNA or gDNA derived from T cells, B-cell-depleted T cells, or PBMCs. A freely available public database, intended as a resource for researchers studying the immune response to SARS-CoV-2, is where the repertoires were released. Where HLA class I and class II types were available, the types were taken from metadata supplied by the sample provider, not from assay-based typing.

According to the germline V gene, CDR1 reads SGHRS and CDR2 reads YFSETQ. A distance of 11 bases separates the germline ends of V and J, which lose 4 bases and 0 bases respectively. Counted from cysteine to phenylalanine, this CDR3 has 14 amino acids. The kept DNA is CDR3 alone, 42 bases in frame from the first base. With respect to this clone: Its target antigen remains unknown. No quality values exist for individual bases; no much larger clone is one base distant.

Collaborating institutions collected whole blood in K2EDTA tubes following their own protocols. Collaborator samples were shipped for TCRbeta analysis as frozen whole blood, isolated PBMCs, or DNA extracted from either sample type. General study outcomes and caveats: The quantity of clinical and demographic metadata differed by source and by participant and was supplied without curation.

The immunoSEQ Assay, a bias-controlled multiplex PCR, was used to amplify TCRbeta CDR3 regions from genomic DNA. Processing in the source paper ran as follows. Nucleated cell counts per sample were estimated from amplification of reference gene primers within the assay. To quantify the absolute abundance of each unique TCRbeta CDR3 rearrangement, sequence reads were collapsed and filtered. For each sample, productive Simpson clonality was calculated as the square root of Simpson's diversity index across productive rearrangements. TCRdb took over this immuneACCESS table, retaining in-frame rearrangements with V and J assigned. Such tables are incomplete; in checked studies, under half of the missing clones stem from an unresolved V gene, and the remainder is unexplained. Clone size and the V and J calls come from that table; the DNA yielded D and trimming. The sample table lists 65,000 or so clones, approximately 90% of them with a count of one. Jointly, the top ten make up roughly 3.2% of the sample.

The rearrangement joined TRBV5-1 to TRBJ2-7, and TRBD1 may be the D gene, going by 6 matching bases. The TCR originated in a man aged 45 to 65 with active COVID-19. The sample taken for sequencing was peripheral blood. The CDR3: CASSPRGSSYEQYF. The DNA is TGCGCCAGCAGCCCCAGGGGCAGCTCCTACGAGCAGTACTTC.